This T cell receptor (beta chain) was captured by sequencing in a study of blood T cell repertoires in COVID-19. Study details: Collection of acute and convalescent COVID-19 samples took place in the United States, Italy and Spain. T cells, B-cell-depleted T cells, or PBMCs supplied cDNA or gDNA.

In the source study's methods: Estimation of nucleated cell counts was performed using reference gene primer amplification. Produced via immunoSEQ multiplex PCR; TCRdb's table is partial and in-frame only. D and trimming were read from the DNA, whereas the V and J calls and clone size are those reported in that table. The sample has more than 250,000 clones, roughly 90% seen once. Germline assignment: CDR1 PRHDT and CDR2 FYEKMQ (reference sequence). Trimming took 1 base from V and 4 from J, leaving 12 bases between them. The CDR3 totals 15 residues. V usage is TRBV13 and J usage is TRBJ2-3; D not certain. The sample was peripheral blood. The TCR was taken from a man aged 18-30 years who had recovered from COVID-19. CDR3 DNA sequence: TGTGCCAGCAGCTTAGTTCTAGGTTCCCCAGATACGCAGTATTTT. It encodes CASSLVLGSPDTQYF.